The clone carrying this T cell receptor (beta chain) was picked up a small number of times. As yet, its antigen is unknown. The protocol was immunoSEQ multiplex PCR, while the TCRdb copy is restricted to in-frame clones and leaves out a portion. The top ten clones hold roughly 1.2% of a sample with 150,000 to 250,000 clones, around 80% of them seen once. This specimen belongs to a study of cytomegalovirus exposure and HLA in healthy donors. The CDR3 runs to 13 residues. From germline, CDR1 is MNHNS and CDR2 SASEGT. V lost 3 bases, J lost 7 bases, and 10 bases lay in between. Overall study findings and caveats: Both high specificity and high sensitivity reportedly marked the classifier's diagnosis of cytomegalovirus status. A few chains tied to CMV proved CMV antigen-specific in vitro. Investigators reported 150 to 200 TCR beta chains as tied to cytomegalovirus.

The gene calls are TRBV6-1 and TRBJ1-5; D ambiguous. Source material: PBMCs. The source of this sequence is a woman aged 30 to 39 in good health and CMV-seronegative. In DNA form, the CDR3 reads TGTGCCAGCAGTGACCTTAGTATACAGCCCCAGCATTTT. It codes for CASSDLSIQPQHF.